The 15 T cell receptor beta chains in this list originate from one sample, sequenced in a study of T-cell reconstitution after alpha-beta-depleted transplantation in children. Researchers prepared the TCRbeta library using unique molecular identifiers, the study reports. TCRdb analysed the PCR reads with MiXCR anew, one entry per CDR3 protein. The data hold around 680,000 distinct CDR3 sequences, with 16% observed a single time. Sample: PBMCs from the stem cell graft donor, taken from the stem cell graft. Source of these receptors: a human donor who donated a stem cell graft to a child with acute myeloid leukemia.

The rearrangement joins TRBV24-1 to TRBJ2-3; 12 bases are a match to TRBD2. The CDR3 contains 16 residues. V was clipped by 0 bases and J by 9 bases; unmatched bases: 6. Germline-derived CDR1 and CDR2 are KGHDR and SFDVKD. The CDR3 DNA reads as TGTGCCACCAGTGATTTGAAACTAGCGGGGGGACGGACGCAGTATTTT. Translation gives CATSDLKLAGGRTQYF.

In regard to this clonotype: This could be a read error, since a much larger clone is one nucleotide away. This sequence joins TRBV12-3 or TRBV12-4 and TRBJ2-1; 10 bases are a match to TRBD2. CDR3 length: 15 amino acids. The V segment lost 6 bases and the J segment 4 bases; nucleotides outside the gene matches: 6. CDR3 nucleotide sequence: TGTGCCAGCAGCGGACTAGCGGTCAATTACAATGAGCAGTTCTTC. Translating gives CASSGLAVNYNEQFF.

In this sample, this clonotype turned up many times. The genes are TRBV20-1 and TRBJ2-1; TRBD2 matches 12 bases. The length of the CDR3 is 17 residues. Germline V lookup: CDR1 DFQATT, CDR2 SNEGSKA (reference sequence). The J segment lost 0 bases and the V segment lost 6 bases, leaving 9 bases of the junction unmatched. CDR3 nucleotides: TGCAGTGCCGTGACTAGCGGGGGCCCGCTCTCCTACAATGAGCAGTTCTTC. It encodes CSAVTSGGPLSYNEQFF.

The chain carries TRBV7-3 and TRBJ2-5; D ambiguous. The germline CDR1 and CDR2 sequences are SGHTA and FQGTGA. This CDR3 region has 15 residues. V was trimmed by 2 bases and J by 1 base, leaving 11 bases between them. CDR3 loop: CASSLGTGPQETQYF. CDR3 coding DNA: TGTGCCAGCAGCTTAGGAACCGGGCCCCAAGAGACCCAGTACTTC.

This clonotype was observed a handful of times. The chain combines TRBV11-2 with TRBJ2-3; 11 nucleotides line up with TRBD2. This CDR3 is 18 amino acids long. Germline V gene data show CDR1 as SGHAT and CDR2 as FQNNGV. The V and J ends lost 2 bases and 4 bases, in that order; junction bases with no gene match: 11. CDR3 in amino acids: CASSLRLRLAGNADTQYF. Written as DNA, the CDR3 is TGTGCCAGCAGCTTAAGATTACGACTAGCGGGGAACGCAGATACGCAGTATTTT.

This clonotype was found many times. The gene calls are TRBV6-2 or TRBV6-3 and TRBJ2-2, with 10 bases fitting TRBD2. The CDR3 runs to 17 residues. Per the germline V gene, CDR1 is MNHEY and CDR2 is SVGEGT. V shed 2 bases, J shed 3 bases, and the junction held 6 bases outside the gene matches. CDR3 in DNA: TGTGCCAGCAGTTACCAGCGGGGGGGCCGGTACACCGGGGAGCTGTTTTTT. It encodes CASSYQRGGRYTGELFF.

V usage is TRBV29-1 and J usage is TRBJ2-3, with 14 bases matching TRBD2. V shed 4 bases, J shed 7 bases, and the junction held 1 base outside the gene matches. The CDR3 length is 13 residues. Germline CDR1 is SQVTM and CDR2 is ANQGSEA. CDR3 DNA: TGCAGCGTTGGGACTAGCGGGGGGAATACGCAGTATTTT. This codes for CSVGTSGGNTQYF.

There are a few counts of this clonotype. The chain is built from TRBV7-7 and TRBJ2-2, with TRBD1 identical over 7 bases. The V gene's germline CDR1 is SSHAT and CDR2 FNYEAQ (reference sequence). The CDR3 totals 15 residues. The ends lost 5 bases at V and 5 bases at J; junction bases unmatched: 8. CDR3 DNA: TGTGCCAGCAGCGCGACAGGGTTCCTTACCGGGGAGCTGTTTTTT. Translation gives CASSATGFLTGELFF.

This clonotype was detected ten times or more. For the CDR3, the DNA is TGCAGTGCTCGGTTATTGAACACTGAAGCTTTCTTT. Its translation is CSARLLNTEAFF. The genes are TRBV20-1 and TRBJ1-1; D not resolved. This CDR3 region has 12 residues. V was pared by 5 bases and J by 0 bases, with 7 bases between. CDR1 is DFQATT, CDR2 SNEGSKA, per germline (reference sequence).

This clonotype appeared a few times. The chain links TRBV20-1 to TRBJ1-5; D gene ambiguous. Trimming left V 5 bases short and J 7 bases short, with 15 bases between. Germline CDR1 reads DFQATT; CDR2 reads SNEGSKA (reference sequence). This CDR3 is built from 13 residues. The CDR3 DNA follows: TGCAGTGCTCAGATCGGGGTAGGGCAGCCCCAGCATTTT. Its translation: CSAQIGVGQPQHF.

The J gene is TRBJ1-6, the V gene TRBV20-1, with 10 nucleotides matching TRBD1. Germline V gene sequence: CDR1 DFQATT, CDR2 SNEGSKA (reference sequence). CDR3 length equals 14 residues. J lost 10 bases, V lost 4 bases, and 7 bases had no gene match. This CDR3 reads CSATGQGGRSPLHF. DNA for the CDR3: TGCAGTGCTACAGGACAGGGGGGACGCTCACCCCTCCACTTT.

Remarks on this clonotype: A much larger clonotype is one base distant, so this may be a read error. The chain employs TRBV20-1 and TRBJ2-4; 7 nucleotides agree with TRBD2. CDR1 DFQATT and CDR2 SNEGSKA come from the germline V gene (reference sequence). This CDR3 spans 14 amino acids. CDR3 amino acids: CSTRAVRAGDIQYF. The DNA of the CDR3 is TGCAGTACTAGAGCCGTCCGGGCGGGGGACATTCAGTACTTC.

The chain carries TRBV6-2 or TRBV6-3 and TRBJ2-7, with TRBD1 matching over 7 bases. Germline V gene data show CDR1 as MNHEY and CDR2 as SVGEGT. The CDR3 loop spans 15 amino acids. V shed 6 bases, J shed 7 bases, and the junction held 15 bases outside the gene matches. For the CDR3, the DNA is TGTGCCAGCAGAACAGGGGACCGACCCTGGTCTGAGCAGTACTTC. Translation gives CASRTGDRPWSEQYF.

As concerns this clonotype: A clone one base away is much larger, so this may be a read error. The rearrangement links TRBV7-2 to TRBJ2-1, with a tentative D call TRBD2 (5 bases). This CDR3 contains 11 residues. The germline V gene encodes CDR1 SGHTA and CDR2 FQGNSA. The CDR3 nucleotides are TGTGTCAGCAGCCCCGGGGTTGAGCAGTTCTTC. Protein: CVSSPGVEQFF.

This clonotype was observed a handful of times. V is TRBV27 and J is TRBJ2-7; tentatively, D is TRBD1 (6 bases). The length of the CDR3 is 15 residues. Germline V gene data show CDR1 as MNHEY and CDR2 as SMNVEV (reference sequence). V gave up 3 bases and J gave up 0 bases, with 12 bases separating them. CDR3 sequence (DNA): TGTGCCAGCAGTTTTAGGTACAGGGCCTCCTACGAGCAGTACTTC. Protein: CASSFRYRASYEQYF.